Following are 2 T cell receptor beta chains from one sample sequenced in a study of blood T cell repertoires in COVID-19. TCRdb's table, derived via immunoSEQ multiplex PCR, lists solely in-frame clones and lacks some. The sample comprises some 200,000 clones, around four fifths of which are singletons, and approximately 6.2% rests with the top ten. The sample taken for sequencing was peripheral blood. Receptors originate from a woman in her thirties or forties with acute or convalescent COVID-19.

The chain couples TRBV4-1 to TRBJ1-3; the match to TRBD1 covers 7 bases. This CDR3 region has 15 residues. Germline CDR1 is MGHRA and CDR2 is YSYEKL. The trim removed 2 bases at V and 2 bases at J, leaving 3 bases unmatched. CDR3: CASSQPGTAGNTIYF. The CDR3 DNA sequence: TGCGCCAGCAGCCAACCCGGGACAGCTGGAAACACCATATATTTT.

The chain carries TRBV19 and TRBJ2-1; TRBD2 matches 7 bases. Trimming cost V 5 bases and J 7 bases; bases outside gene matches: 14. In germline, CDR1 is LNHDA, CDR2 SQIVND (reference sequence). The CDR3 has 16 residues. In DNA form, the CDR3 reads TGTGCCAGTAGTCCAAAAGGGACTACGGGGAGGAATGAGCAGTTCTTC. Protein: CASSPKGTTGRNEQFF.